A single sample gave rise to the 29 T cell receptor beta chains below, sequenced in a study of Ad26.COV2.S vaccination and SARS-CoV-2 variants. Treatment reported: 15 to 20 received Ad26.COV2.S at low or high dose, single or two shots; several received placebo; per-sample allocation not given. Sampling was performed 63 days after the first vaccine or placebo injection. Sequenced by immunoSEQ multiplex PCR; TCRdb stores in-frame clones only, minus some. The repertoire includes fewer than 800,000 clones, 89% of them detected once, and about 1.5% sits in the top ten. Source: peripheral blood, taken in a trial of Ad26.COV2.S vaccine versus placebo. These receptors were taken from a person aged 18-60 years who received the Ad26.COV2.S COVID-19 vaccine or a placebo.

Here the CDR3 reads CATGVAGVGLTDTQYF. The CDR3 DNA sequence: TGTGCCACCGGGGTAGCGGGAGTGGGTCTCACAGATACGCAGTATTTT. The V gene is TRBV24-1, the J gene TRBJ2-3; 9 bases fit TRBD2. J gave up 2 bases and V 9 bases, and 11 bases lay outside the gene matches. CDR3 length: 16 amino acids. CDR1 is KGHDR, CDR2 SFDVKD, per germline.

The CDR3: CASSVTGSTGELFF. The CDR3 DNA sequence: TGTGCCAGCAGCGTTACAGGGAGCACCGGGGAGCTGTTTTTT. V gene TRBV7-3 combines with J gene TRBJ2-2; D is perhaps TRBD1 (6 bases). V lost 5 bases and J 4 bases, leaving 11 bases between the germline ends. Germline V gene data show CDR1 as SGHTA and CDR2 as FQGTGA. The CDR3 extends over 14 amino acids.

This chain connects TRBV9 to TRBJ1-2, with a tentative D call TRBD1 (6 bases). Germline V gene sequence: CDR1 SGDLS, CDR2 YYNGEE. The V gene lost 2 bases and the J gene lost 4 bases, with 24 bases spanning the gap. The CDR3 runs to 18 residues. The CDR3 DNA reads TGTGCCAGCAGCGTGGGGACCGGGACAAGGGGTCGGGGCTATGGCTACACCTTC. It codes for CASSVGTGTRGRGYGYTF.

CDR3 sequence reads: CASSLGTVLTDTQYF. The CDR3 DNA reads as TGCGCCAGCAGCTTGGGAACAGTCCTCACAGATACGCAGTATTTT. J is TRBJ2-3 and V is TRBV5-1; D unclear. Between the trimmed V and J ends, which lost 0 bases and 2 bases, there was a span of 10 bases. This CDR3 is 15 amino acids long. The germline V gene has CDR1 SGHRS and CDR2 YFSETQ.

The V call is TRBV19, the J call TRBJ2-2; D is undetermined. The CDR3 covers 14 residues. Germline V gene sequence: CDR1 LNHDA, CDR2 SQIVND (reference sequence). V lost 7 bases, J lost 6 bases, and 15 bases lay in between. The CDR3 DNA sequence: TGTGCCAGTACGGGTGCAGAGTTGGCCGGGGAGCTGTTTTTT. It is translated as CASTGAELAGELFF.

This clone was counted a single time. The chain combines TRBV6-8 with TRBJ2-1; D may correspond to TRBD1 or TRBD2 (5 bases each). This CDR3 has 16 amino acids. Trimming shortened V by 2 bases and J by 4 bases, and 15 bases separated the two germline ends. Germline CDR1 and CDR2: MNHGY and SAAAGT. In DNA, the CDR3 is TGTGCCAGCAGTTACGACGCCGGGACCCCATACAATGAGCAGTTCTTC. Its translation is CASSYDAGTPYNEQFF.

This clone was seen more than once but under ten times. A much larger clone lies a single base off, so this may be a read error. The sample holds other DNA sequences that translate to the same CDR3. CDR3 nucleotides: TGCGCCAGCAGCGGGACTAGCGGATACAATGAGCAGTTCTTC. The encoded protein is CASSGTSGYNEQFF. The chain carries TRBV5-1 and TRBJ2-1, with 11 bases that match TRBD2. Germline CDR1 SGHRS, CDR2 YFSETQ. This CDR3 is built from 14 residues. J gave up 4 bases and V 4 bases, and 1 base lay outside the gene matches.

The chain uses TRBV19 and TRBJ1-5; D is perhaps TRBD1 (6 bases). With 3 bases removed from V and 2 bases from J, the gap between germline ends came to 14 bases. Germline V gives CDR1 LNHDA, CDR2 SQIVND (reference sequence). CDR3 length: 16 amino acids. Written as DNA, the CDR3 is TGTGCCAGTAGTATGGAGGGGGGGCCGGGCAATCAGCCCCAGCATTTT. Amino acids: CASSMEGGPGNQPQHF.

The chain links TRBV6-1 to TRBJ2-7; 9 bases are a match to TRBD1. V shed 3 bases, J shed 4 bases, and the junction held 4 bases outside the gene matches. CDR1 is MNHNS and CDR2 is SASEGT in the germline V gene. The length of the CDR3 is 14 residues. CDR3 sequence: CASSDGGTGYEQYF. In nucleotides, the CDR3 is TGTGCCAGCAGTGATGGCGGGACAGGGTACGAGCAGTACTTC.

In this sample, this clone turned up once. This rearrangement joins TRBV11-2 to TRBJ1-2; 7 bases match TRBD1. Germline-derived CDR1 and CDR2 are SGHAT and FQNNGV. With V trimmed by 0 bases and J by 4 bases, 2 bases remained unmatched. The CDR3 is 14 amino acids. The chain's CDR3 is CASSLDGQVYGYTF. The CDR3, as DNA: TGTGCCAGCAGCTTAGACGGACAGGTCTATGGCTACACCTTC.

In nucleotides, the CDR3 is TGCGCCAGCAAGGACAGCTCCTACGAGCAGTACTTC. Translation gives CASKDSSYEQYF. The chain couples TRBV5-1 to TRBJ2-7; D is possibly TRBD1 (6 bases). CDR3 length: 12 residues. Germline CDR1 is SGHRS and CDR2 is YFSETQ. V shed 6 bases and J shed 0 bases, with 7 bases lying between them.

The CDR3 bases are TGTGCCAGCAGCCCCGGGACAAACTCCTACGAGCAGTACTTC. Translating it yields CASSPGTNSYEQYF. The rearrangement uses TRBV7-9 and TRBJ2-7, with D possibly being TRBD1 (6 bases). Germline V CDR1 and CDR2: SEHNR, FQNEAQ (reference sequence). The length of the CDR3 is 14 residues. Between the trimmed V and J ends, which lost 5 bases and 0 bases, there was a span of 11 bases.

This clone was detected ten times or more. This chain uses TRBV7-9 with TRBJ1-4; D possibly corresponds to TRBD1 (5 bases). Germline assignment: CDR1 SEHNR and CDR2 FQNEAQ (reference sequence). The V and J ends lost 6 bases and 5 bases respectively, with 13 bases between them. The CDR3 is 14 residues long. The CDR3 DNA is TGTGCCAGCAGTCGGGACGGGGTAAATGAAAAACTGTTTTTT. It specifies CASSRDGVNEKLFF.

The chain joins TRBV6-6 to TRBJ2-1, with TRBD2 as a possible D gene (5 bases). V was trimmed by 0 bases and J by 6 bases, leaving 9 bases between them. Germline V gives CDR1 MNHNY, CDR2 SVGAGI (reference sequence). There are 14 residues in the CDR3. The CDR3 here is CASSYSTGVNEQFF. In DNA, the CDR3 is TGTGCCAGCAGTTACTCGACCGGGGTCAATGAGCAGTTCTTC.

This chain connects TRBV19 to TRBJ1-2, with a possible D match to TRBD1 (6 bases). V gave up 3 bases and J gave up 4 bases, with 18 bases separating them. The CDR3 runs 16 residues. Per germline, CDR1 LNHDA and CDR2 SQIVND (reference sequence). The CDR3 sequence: CASSMKPGHLLYGYTF. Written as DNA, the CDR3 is TGTGCCAGTAGTATGAAGCCGGGACACCTCCTCTATGGCTACACCTTC.

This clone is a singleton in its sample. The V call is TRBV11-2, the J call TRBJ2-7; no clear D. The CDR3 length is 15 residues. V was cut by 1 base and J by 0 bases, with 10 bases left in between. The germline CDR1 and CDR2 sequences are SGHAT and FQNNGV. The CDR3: CASSLVSSISYEQYF. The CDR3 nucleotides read TGTGCCAGCAGCTTAGTTAGCTCGATCTCCTACGAGCAGTACTTC. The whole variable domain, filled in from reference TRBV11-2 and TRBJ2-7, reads EAGVAQSPRYKIIEKRQSVAFWCNPISGHATLYWYQQILGQGPKLLIQFQNNGVVDDSQLPKDRFSAERLKGVDSTLKIQPAKLEDSAVYLCASSLVSSISYEQYFGPGTRLTVT.

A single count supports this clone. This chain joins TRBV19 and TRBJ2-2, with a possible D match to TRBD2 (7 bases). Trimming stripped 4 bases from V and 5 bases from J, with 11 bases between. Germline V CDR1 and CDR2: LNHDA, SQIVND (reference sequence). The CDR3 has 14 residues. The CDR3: CASSNGGPTGELFF. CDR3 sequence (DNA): TGTGCCAGTAGTAACGGGGGGCCAACCGGGGAGCTGTTTTTT.

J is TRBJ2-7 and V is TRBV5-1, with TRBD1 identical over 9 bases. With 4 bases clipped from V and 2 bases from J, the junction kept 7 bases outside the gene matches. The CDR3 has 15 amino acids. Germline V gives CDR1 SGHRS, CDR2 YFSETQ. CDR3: CASSATGTGPYEQYF. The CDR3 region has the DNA TGCGCCAGCAGCGCGACCGGGACAGGGCCCTACGAGCAGTACTTC.

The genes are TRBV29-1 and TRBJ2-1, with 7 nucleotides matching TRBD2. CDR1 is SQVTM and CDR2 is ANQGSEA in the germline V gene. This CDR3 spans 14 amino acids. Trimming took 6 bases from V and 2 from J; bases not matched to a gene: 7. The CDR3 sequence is CSVPGSGAYNEQFF. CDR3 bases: TGCAGCGTCCCGGGGAGCGGGGCCTACAATGAGCAGTTCTTC.

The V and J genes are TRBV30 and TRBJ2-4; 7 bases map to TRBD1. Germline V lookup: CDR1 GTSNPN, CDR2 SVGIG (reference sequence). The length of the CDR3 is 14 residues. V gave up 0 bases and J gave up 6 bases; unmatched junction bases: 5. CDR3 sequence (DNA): TGTGCCTGGAGTGTAGGGACAGAACTAAACATTCAGTACTTC. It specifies CAWSVGTELNIQYF.

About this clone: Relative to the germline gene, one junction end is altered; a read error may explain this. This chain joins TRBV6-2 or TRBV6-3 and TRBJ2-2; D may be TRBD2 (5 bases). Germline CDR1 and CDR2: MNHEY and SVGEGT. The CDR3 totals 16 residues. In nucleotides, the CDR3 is TGTGCCAGCACTTACGGGGTTGGGGCGAACACCGGGGAGCTGTTTTTT. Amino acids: CASTYGVGANTGELFF.

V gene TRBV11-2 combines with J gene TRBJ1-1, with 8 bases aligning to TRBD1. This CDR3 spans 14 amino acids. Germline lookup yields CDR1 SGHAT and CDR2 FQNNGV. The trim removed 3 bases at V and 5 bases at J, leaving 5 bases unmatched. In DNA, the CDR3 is TGTGCCAGCAGCTTCCAGGGGGCTGGTACTGAAGCTTTCTTT. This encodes CASSFQGAGTEAFF.

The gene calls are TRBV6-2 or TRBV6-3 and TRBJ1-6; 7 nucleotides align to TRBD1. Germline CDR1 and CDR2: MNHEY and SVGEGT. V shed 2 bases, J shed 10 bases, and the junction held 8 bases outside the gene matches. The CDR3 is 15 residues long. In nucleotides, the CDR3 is TGTGCCAGCAGTTACGACAGGGCAGTGAGCTCACCCCTCCACTTT. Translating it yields CASSYDRAVSSPLHF.

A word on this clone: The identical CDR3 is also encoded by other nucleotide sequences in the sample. CDR3 nucleotides: TGTGCCAGCAGCTTGGGGTCTGATCCCTACGAGCAGTACTTC. Its translation is CASSLGSDPYEQYF. V and J are TRBV5-6 and TRBJ2-7; unclear D gene. Trimming pared 0 bases from V and 2 bases from J, leaving 9 bases between. This CDR3 is built from 14 residues. Germline CDR1 reads SGHDT; CDR2 reads YYEEEE.

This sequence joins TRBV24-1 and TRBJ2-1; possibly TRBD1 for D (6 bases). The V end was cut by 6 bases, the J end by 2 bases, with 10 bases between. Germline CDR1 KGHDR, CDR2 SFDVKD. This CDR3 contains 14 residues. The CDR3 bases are TGTGCCACCAGTAAAGGGGGTACCTACAATGAGCAGTTCTTC. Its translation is CATSKGGTYNEQFF.

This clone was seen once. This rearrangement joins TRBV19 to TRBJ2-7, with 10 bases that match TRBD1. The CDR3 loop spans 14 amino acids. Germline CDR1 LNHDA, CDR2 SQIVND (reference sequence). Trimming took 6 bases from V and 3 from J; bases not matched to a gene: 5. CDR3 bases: TGTGCCAGTAGCGCTGACAGGGGGCTCTACGAGCAGTACTTC. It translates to CASSADRGLYEQYF.

CDR3 protein: CASSYSGLAEAYEQYF. CDR3 sequence (DNA): TGTGCCAGCAGTTACTCTGGGCTAGCGGAAGCCTACGAGCAGTACTTC. The chain combines TRBV6-5 with TRBJ2-7; the match to TRBD2 covers 7 bases. The CDR3 covers 16 residues. Germline V gene sequence: CDR1 MNHEY, CDR2 SVGAGI. V trimming: 0 bases; J trimming: 2 bases; junction bases outside the gene matches: 7.

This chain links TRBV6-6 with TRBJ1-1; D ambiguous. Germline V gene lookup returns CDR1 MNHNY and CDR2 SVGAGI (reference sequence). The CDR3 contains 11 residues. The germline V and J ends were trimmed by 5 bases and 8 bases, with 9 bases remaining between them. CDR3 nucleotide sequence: TGTGCCAGCAGTGGGATTCTCGAAGCTTTCTTT. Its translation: CASSGILEAFF.

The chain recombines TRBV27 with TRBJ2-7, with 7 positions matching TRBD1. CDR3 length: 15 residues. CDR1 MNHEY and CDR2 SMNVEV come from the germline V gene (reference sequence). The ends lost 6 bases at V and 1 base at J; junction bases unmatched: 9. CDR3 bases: TGTGCCAGCAGCCCCGACAGGGTGGGATCCTACGAGCAGTACTTC. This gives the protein CASSPDRVGSYEQYF.